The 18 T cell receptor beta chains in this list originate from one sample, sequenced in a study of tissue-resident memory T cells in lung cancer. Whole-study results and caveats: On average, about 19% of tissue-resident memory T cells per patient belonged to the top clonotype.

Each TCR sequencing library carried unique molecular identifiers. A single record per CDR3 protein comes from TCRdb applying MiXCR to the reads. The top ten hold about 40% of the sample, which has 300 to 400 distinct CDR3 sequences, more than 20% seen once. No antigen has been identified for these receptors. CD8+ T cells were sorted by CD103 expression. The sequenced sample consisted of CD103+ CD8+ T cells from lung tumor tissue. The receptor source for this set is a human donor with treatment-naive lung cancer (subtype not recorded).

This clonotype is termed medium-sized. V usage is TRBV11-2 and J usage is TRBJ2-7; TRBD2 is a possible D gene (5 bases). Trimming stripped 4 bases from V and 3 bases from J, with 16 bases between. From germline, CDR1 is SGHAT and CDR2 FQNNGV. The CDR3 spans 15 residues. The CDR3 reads CASSSFSGLGYEQYF. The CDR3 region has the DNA TGTGCCAGCAGCTCCTTTTCGGGGTTGGGCTACGAGCAGTACTTC.

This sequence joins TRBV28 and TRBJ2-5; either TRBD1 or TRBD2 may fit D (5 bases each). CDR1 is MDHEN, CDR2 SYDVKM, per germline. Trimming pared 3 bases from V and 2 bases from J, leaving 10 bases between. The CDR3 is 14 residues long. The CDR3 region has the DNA TGTGCCAGCAGTTTTGAGGGGCGGCAAGAGACCCAGTACTTC. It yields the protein CASSFEGRQETQYF.

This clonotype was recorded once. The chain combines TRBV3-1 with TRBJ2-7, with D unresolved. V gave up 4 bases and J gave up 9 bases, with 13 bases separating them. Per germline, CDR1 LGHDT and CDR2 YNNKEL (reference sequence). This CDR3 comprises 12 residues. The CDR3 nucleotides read TGTGCCAGCAGCCCTAGGGCAGCGACGCAGTACTTC. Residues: CASSPRAATQYF.

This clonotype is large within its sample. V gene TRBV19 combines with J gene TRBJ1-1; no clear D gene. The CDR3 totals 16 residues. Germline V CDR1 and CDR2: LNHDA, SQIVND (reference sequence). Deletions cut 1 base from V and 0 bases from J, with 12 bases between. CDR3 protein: CASSIGHDGMNTEAFF. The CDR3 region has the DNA TGTGCCAGTAGTATAGGACACGACGGCATGAACACTGAAGCTTTCTTT.

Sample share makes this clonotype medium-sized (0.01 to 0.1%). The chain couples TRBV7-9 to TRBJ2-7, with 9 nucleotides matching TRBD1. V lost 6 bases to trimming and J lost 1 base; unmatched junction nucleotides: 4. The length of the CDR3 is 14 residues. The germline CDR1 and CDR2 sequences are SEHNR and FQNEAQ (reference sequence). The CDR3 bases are TGTGCCAGCAGGGGACAGGGATATTCCTACGAGCAGTACTTC. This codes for CASRGQGYSYEQYF.

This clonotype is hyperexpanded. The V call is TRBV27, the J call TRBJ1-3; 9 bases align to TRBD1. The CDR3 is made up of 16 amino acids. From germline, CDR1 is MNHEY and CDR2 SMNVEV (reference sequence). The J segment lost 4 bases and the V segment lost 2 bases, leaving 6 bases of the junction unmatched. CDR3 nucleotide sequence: TGTGCCAGCAGTTTAAGGAGGGACAGGGACGGAAACACCATATATTTT. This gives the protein CASSLRRDRDGNTIYF.

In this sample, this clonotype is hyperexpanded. The CDR3, as DNA: TGTGCCAGCAGCTTGACAGGGTCAGGAGAGCAGTACTTC. It yields the protein CASSLTGSGEQYF. The gene calls are TRBV5-5 and TRBJ2-7, with D tentatively TRBD1 (6 bases). Germline loops: CDR1 SGHKS, CDR2 YYEKEE (reference sequence). CDR3 length: 13 amino acids. Trimming removed 1 base at V and 7 bases at J, with 12 bases between.

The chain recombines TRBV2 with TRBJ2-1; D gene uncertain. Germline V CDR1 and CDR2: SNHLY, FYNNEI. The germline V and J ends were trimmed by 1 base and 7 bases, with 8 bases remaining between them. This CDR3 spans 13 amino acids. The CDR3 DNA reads TGTGCCAGCAGTGAAGAAGTTACGAATGAGCAGTTCTTC. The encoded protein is CASSEEVTNEQFF.

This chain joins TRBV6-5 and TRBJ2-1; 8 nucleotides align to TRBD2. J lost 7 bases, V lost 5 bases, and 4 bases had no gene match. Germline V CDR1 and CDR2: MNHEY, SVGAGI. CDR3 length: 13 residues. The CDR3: CASSDGTRNEQFF. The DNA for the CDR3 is TGTGCCAGCAGTGACGGGACTAGAAATGAGCAGTTCTTC.

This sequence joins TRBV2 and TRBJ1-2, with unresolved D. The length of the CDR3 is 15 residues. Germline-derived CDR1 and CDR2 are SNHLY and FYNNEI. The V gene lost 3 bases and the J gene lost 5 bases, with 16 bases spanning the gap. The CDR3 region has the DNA TGTGCCAGCAGTGATACCGGCAGCACCTCTTATGGCTACACCTTC. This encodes CASSDTGSTSYGYTF.

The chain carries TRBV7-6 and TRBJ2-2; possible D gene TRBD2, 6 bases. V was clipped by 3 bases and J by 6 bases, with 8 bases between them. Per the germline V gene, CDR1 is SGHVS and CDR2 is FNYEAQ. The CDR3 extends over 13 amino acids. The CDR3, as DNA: TGTGCCAGCAGCTTGGGGGGTGCCGGGGAGCTGTTTTTT. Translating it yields CASSLGGAGELFF.

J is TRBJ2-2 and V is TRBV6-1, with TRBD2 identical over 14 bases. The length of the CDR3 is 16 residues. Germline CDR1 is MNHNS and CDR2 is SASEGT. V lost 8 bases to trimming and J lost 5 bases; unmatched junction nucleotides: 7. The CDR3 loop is CASPRLAGGETGELFF. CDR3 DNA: TGTGCCAGCCCCCGACTAGCGGGAGGGGAGACCGGGGAGCTGTTTTTT.

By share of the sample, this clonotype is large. The CDR3 protein is CASSWTSTGELFF. CDR3 bases: TGTGCCAGCAGCTGGACTAGCACCGGGGAGCTGTTTTTT. The chain is built from TRBV7-2 and TRBJ2-2; 7 nucleotides agree with TRBD2. CDR3 size: 13 residues. V lost 4 bases, J lost 4 bases, and 0 bases stayed unmatched. Germline V gene sequence: CDR1 SGHTA, CDR2 FQGNSA.

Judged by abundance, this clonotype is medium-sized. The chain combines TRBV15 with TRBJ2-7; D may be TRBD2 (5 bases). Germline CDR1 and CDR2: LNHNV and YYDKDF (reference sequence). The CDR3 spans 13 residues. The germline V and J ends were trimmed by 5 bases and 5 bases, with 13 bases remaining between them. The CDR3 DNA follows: TGTGCCACCAGCTCCATAGGAGGAGACGAGCAGTACTTC. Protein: CATSSIGGDEQYF. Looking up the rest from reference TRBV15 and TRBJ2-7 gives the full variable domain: DAMVIQNPRYQVTQFGKPVTLSCSQTLNHNVMYWYQQKSSQAPKLLFHYYDKDFNNEADTPDNFQSRRPNTSFCFLDIRSPGLGDTAMYLCATSSIGGDEQYFGPGTRLTVT.

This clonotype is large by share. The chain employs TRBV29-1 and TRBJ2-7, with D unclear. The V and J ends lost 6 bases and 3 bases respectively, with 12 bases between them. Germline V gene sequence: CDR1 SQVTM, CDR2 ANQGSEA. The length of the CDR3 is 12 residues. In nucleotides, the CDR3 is TGCAGCGTCGTCAGTCCCGGCTACGAGCAGTACTTC. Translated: CSVVSPGYEQYF.

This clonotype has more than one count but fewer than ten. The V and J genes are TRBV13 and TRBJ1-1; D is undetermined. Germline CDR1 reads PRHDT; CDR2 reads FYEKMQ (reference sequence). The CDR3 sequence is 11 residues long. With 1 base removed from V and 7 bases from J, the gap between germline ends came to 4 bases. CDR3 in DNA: TGTGCCAGCAGCTTAGTTGGTGAAGCTTTCTTT. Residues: CASSLVGEAFF.

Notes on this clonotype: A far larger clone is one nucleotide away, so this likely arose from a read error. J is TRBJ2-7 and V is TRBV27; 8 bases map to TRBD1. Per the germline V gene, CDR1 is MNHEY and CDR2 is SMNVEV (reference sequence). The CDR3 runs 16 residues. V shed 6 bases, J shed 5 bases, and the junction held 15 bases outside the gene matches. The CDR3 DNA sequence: TGTGCCAGCAGCCAAGATCCGCAGGGGGCCAGGAACGAGCAGTACTTC. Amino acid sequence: CASSQDPQGARNEQYF.

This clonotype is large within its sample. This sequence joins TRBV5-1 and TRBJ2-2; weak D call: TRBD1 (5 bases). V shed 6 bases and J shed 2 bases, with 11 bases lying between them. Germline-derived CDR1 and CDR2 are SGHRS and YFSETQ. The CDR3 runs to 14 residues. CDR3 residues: CASTPGINTGELFF. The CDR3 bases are TGCGCCAGCACCCCAGGGATCAACACCGGGGAGCTGTTTTTT.